This TCR beta chain was sequenced in a study of shared clonotypes between healthy human individuals. Terminally differentiated effector memory CD45RA+ cells were excluded by CCR7 positive selection of CD45RO-negative cells. The CDR3 is made up of 12 amino acids. Trimming took off 5 bases at V and 13 bases at J, with 14 bases between the two ends. Germline V lookup: CDR1 MGHRA, CDR2 YSYEKL. Method: immunoSEQ multiplex PCR; TCRdb's copy keeps in-frame clones and lacks some. The table records under 2,000,000 clones, over 85% of them present only once. This chain uses TRBV4-1 with TRBJ1-4; no reliable D call. Sequenced sample: naive CD8+ T cells sorted from blood. The TCR originated in a man in his late teens or twenties in good health. The DNA of the CDR3 is TGCGCCAGCAGCGGTGCTCCGGTACGACTGTTTTTT. Amino acids: CASSGAPVRLFF.